This T cell receptor beta chain stems from a study of identical twins. Study results and limitations: Sharing of beta out-of-frame sequences by twins showed a weaker excess.

TCRdb reanalysed the 5' RACE reads using MiXCR and keeps one entry per CDR3 protein. Among 550,000 to 800,000 distinct CDR3 sequences listed, roughly 6.6% were seen once. Remarks on this clonotype: Antigen specificity is unknown.

The ends were cut back, 2 bases at V and 8 bases at J, with 13 bases in the middle. Germline CDR1 and CDR2: SGHKS and YYEKEE (reference sequence). The CDR3 runs to 13 residues. These same data were also listed under a study on yellow fever vaccine responses in identical twins. From that study: It has been reported that, in twins, the vaccine T cell response seemed partly convergent and partly personalized.

The sample comprised PBMCs. The TCR comes from a woman between 18 and 30 years old in good health. This chain links TRBV5-5 with TRBJ1-2; the D gene is possibly TRBD1 (5 bases). CDR3: CASSFAQGEGYTF. Written as DNA, the CDR3 is TGTGCCAGCAGCTTTGCCCAGGGCGAAGGCTACACCTTC. Using reference TRBV5-5 and TRBJ1-2 for the parts outside the CDR3, the full variable domain is DAGVTQSPTHLIKTRGQQVTLRCSPISGHKSVSWYQQVLGQGPQFIFQYYEKEERGRGNFPDRFSARQFPNYSSELNVNALLLGDSALYLCASSFAQGEGYTFGSGTRLTVV.